One sample yielded the 13 T cell receptor beta chains listed below, sequenced in a study of T cell changes during pregnancy in multiple sclerosis. Profiled with immunoSEQ multiplex PCR; TCRdb holds only in-frame clones, not every one. Of under 70,000 clones listed, nearly 95% are singletons. The source material was CD4+ T cells from peripheral blood mononuclear cells, sampled after pregnancy. These receptors all stem from a female donor with multiple sclerosis, enrolled in a pregnancy study.

This chain uses TRBV5-1 with TRBJ2-7, with a possible D match to TRBD1 (7 bases). This CDR3 has 15 amino acids. Germline lookup yields CDR1 SGHRS and CDR2 YFSETQ. Between the trimmed V and J ends, which lost 4 bases and 4 bases, there was a span of 18 bases. The CDR3 DNA is TGCGCCAGCAGCAAAGGGCAGGGGGGACCTTACGAGCAGTACTTC. Protein product: CASSKGQGGPYEQYF.

The chain joins TRBV9 to TRBJ1-1; D is undetermined. CDR1 is SGDLS, CDR2 YYNGEE, per germline. V shed 1 base and J shed 1 base, with 5 bases lying between them. This CDR3 contains 13 residues. The CDR3 nucleotides read TGTGCCAGCAGCGTATCAGGGAACACTGAAGCTTTCTTT. It specifies CASSVSGNTEAFF. Supplemented by reference TRBV9 and TRBJ1-1, the full variable domain reads DSGVTQTPKHLITATGQRVTLRCSPRSGDLSVYWYQQSLDQGLQFLIQYYNGEERAKGNILERFSAQQFPDLHSELNLSSLELGDSALYFCASSVSGNTEAFFGQGTRLTVV.

The V and J genes are TRBV7-9 and TRBJ2-7; TRBD1 matches 8 bases. The CDR3 is made up of 15 amino acids. J lost 6 bases, V lost 5 bases, and 12 bases had no gene match. Looked up from germline, CDR1 is SEHNR and CDR2 is FQNEAQ (reference sequence). The DNA for the CDR3 is TGTGCCAGCAGCAAAACGGACAGGGTTAGTTCCGAGCAGTACTTC. Translating it yields CASSKTDRVSSEQYF. Full variable domain (rest looked up from reference TRBV7-9 and TRBJ2-7): DTGVSQNPRHKITKRGQNVTFRCDPISEHNRLYWYRQTLGQGPEFLTYFQNEAQLEKSRLLSDRFSAERPKGSFSTLEIQRTEQGDSAMYLCASSKTDRVSSEQYFGPGTRLTVT.

The chain employs TRBV5-6 and TRBJ1-1; D is uncertain. Trimming pared 2 bases from V and 2 bases from J, leaving 10 bases between. Germline V gene data show CDR1 as SGHDT and CDR2 as YYEEEE. The CDR3 is made up of 14 amino acids. CDR3: CASSLRPTNTEAFF. The CDR3 DNA reads TGTGCCAGCAGCTTACGGCCGACTAACACTGAAGCTTTCTTT.

Written as DNA, the CDR3 is TGCGCCAGCAGTGAATCCCGACAGATTGACTATGGCTACACCTTC. Its translation is CASSESRQIDYGYTF. The chain joins TRBV10-2 to TRBJ1-2; possible D gene TRBD1, 5 bases. V was trimmed by 3 bases and J by 3 bases, leaving 14 bases between them. This CDR3 has 15 residues. Per germline, CDR1 WSHSY and CDR2 SAAADI.

J is TRBJ1-6 and V is TRBV14, with 11 bases that match TRBD1. Looked up from germline, CDR1 is SGHDN and CDR2 is FVKESK. V was clipped by 4 bases and J by 11 bases; unmatched bases: 7. CDR3 length equals 15 residues. The CDR3 nucleotides are TGTGCCAGCAGCCTTGGACAGGGGGCAGGGACACCCCTCCACTTT. Protein: CASSLGQGAGTPLHF.

V and J are TRBV6-1 and TRBJ1-5; possible D gene TRBD1, 6 bases. The CDR3 extends over 11 amino acids. Germline V gene sequence: CDR1 MNHNS, CDR2 SASEGT. Trimming left V 6 bases short and J 9 bases short, with 9 bases between. This CDR3 reads CASSLGGPQHF. The CDR3 nucleotides read TGTGCCAGCAGCCTAGGGGGGCCCCAGCATTTT.

The CDR3 DNA is TGTGCCAGCTCACCCATAGCGGGGGGGCAGACAGATACGCAGTATTTT. This translates into CASSPIAGGQTDTQYF. This sequence joins TRBV18 and TRBJ2-3, with TRBD2 matching over 11 bases. The V gene end was trimmed by 3 bases and the J gene end by 3 bases; junction bases not matched to a gene: 5. The germline CDR1 and CDR2 sequences are KGHSH and LQKENI. CDR3 length equals 16 residues.

This chain uses TRBV2 with TRBJ1-5; 8 bases align to TRBD1. Looked up from germline, CDR1 is SNHLY and CDR2 is FYNNEI. V shed 3 bases and J 15 bases; nucleotides not matched to a gene: 7. CDR3 length equals 12 residues. The CDR3 nucleotides read TGTGCCAGCAGTGAGGTTCAGGGGGCTCGGCATTTT. Translation: CASSEVQGARHF.

This clone was seen a few times. CDR3 loop: CASSQSREGGHGYTF. The DNA of the CDR3 is TGTGCCAGCAGCCAATCCCGGGAGGGTGGGCATGGCTACACCTTC. This rearrangement joins TRBV16 to TRBJ1-2; D not resolved. The germline V gene has CDR1 KGHSY and CDR2 FQNENV. The CDR3 has 15 residues. The V end lost 0 bases, the J end lost 6 bases, and 14 bases lay between the germline ends.

This sequence joins TRBV19 and TRBJ2-7; TRBD2 aligns across 12 bases. CDR3 length: 15 amino acids. CDR1 LNHDA and CDR2 SQIVND come from the germline V gene (reference sequence). Unmatched junction bases numbered 9, after V lost 6 bases and J lost 6 bases. The CDR3 DNA is TGTGCCAGTAGCCCGGGGACTAGCGGGTTCTTCGAGCAGTACTTC. Residues: CASSPGTSGFFEQYF.

This chain connects TRBV7-2 to TRBJ1-1; D is perhaps TRBD1 (6 bases). Germline CDR1 is SGHTA and CDR2 is FQGNSA. Trimming left V 5 bases short and J 6 bases short, with 13 bases between. The CDR3 spans 13 residues. CDR3 DNA sequence: TGTGCCAGCAGCACAACAGGGTTCGCTGAAGCTTTCTTT. As protein: CASSTTGFAEAFF.

This clone was seen a few times. The chain links TRBV11-2 to TRBJ2-1; D gene uncertain. The CDR3 runs to 13 residues. Per the germline V gene, CDR1 is SGHAT and CDR2 is FQNNGV. V lost 0 bases and J lost 4, with 4 bases in between. The CDR3 nucleotides read TGTGCCAGCAGCTTAGAACGGTACAATGAGCAGTTCTTC. This encodes CASSLERYNEQFF. The whole variable domain, filled in from reference TRBV11-2 and TRBJ2-1, reads EAGVAQSPRYKIIEKRQSVAFWCNPISGHATLYWYQQILGQGPKLLIQFQNNGVVDDSQLPKDRFSAERLKGVDSTLKIQPAKLEDSAVYLCASSLERYNEQFFGPGTRLTVL.